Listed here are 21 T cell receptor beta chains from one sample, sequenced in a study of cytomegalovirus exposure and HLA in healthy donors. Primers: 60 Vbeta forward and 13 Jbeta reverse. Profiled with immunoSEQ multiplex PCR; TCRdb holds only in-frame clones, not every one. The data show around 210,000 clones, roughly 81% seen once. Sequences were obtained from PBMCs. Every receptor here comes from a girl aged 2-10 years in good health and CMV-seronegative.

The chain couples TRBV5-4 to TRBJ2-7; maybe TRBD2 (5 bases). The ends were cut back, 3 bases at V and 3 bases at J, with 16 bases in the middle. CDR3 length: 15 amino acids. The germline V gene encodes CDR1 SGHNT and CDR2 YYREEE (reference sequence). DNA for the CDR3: TGTGCCAGCAGCTCTAGCAATGGGCCCCACTACGAGCAGTACTTC. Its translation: CASSSSNGPHYEQYF.

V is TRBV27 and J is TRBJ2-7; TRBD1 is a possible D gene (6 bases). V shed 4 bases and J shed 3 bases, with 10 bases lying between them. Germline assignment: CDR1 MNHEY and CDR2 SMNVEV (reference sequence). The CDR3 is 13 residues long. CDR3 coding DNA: TGTGCCAGCAGTTCAGGGGCCAACTACGAGCAGTACTTC. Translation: CASSSGANYEQYF.

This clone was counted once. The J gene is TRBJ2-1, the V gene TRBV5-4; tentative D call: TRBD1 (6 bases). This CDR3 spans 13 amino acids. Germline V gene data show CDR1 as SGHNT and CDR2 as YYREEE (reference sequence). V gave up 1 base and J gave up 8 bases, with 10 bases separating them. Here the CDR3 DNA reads TGTGCCAGCAGCTTGTCAGGGGCCGATGAGCAGTTCTTC. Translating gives CASSLSGADEQFF.

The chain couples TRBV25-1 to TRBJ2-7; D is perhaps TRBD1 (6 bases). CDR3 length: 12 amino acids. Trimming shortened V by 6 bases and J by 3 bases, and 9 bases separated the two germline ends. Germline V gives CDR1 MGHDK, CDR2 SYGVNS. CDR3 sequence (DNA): TGTGCCAGCAGCCAGGGGATCTACGAGCAGTACTTC. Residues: CASSQGIYEQYF.

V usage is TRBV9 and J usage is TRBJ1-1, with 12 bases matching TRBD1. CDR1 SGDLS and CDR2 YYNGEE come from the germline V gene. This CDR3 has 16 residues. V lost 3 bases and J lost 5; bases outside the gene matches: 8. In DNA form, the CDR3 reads TGTGCCAGCAGCGATCCGGGACAGGGGGCGCATACTGAAGCTTTCTTT. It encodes CASSDPGQGAHTEAFF.

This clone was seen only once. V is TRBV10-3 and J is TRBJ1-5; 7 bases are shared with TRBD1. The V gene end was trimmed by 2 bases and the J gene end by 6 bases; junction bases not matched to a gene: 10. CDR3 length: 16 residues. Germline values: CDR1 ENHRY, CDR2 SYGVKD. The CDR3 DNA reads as TGTGCCATCAGTGAGAGAGGGGACAGAGGGGGTCAGCCCCAGCATTTT. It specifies CAISERGDRGGQPQHF.

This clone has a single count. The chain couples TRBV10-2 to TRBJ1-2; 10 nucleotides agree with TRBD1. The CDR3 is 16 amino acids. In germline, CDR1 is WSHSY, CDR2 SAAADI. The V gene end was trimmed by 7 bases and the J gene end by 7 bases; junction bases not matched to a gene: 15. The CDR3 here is CASTYAHRDRGGGYTF. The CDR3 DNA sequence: TGCGCCAGCACCTACGCCCACCGGGACAGGGGAGGTGGCTACACCTTC.

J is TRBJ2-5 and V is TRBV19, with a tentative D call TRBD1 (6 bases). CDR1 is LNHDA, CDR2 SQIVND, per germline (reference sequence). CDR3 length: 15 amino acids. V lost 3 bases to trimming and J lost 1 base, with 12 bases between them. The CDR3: CASSIGQGSQETQYF. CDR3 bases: TGTGCCAGTAGTATCGGGCAGGGGTCCCAAGAGACCCAGTACTTC.

The DNA of the CDR3 is TGTGCCAGCAGCCCGGAAGGCAGGGGCGGTAGAGAAAAACTGTTTTTT. Translation gives CASSPEGRGGREKLFF. This chain uses TRBV7-2 with TRBJ1-4; D possibly corresponds to TRBD1 (6 bases). Germline loops: CDR1 SGHTA, CDR2 FQGNSA. Between the trimmed V and J ends, which lost 5 bases and 8 bases, there was a span of 21 bases. There are 16 residues in the CDR3.

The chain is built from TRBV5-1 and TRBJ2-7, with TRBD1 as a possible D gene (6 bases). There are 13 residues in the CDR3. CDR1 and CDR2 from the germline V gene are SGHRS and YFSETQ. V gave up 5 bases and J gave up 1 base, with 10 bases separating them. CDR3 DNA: TGCGCCAGCAGGACAGGAGTTTCCTACGAGCAGTACTTC. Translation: CASRTGVSYEQYF.

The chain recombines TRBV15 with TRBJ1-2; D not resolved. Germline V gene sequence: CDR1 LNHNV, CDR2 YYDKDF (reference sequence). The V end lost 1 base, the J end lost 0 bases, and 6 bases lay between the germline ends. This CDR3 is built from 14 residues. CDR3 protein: CATSRAGTNYGYTF. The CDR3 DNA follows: TGTGCCACCAGCAGAGCCGGGACTAACTATGGCTACACCTTC.

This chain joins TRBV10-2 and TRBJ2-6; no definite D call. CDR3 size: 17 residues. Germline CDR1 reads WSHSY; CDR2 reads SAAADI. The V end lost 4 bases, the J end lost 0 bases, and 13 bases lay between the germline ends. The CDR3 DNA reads TGCGCCAGCAGTGGCCTCCTGCCGGGCTCTGGGGCCAACGTCCTGACTTTC. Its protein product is CASSGLLPGSGANVLTF.

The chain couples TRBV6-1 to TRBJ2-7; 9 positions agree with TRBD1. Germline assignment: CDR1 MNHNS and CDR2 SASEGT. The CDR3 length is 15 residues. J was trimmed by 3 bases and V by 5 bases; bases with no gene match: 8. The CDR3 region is CASSLTGTGIYEQYF. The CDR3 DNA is TGTGCCAGCAGTTTGACCGGGACAGGGATCTACGAGCAGTACTTC.

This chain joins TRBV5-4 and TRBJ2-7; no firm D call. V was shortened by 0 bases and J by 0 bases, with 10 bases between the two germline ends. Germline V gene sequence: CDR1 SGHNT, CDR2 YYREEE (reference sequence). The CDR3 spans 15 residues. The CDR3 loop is CASSLGDPLSYEQYF. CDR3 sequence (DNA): TGTGCCAGCAGCTTGGGCGATCCGCTCTCCTACGAGCAGTACTTC.

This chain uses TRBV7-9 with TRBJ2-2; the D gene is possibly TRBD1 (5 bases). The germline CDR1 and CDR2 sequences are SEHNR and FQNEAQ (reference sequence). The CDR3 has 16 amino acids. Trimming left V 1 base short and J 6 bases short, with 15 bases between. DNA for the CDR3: TGTGCCAGCAGCTTAGTTAGCAGGGAACGAGCCGGGGAGCTGTTTTTT. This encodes CASSLVSRERAGELFF. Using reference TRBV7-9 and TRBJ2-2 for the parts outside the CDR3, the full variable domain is DTGVSQNPRHKITKRGQNVTFRCDPISEHNRLYWYRQTLGQGPEFLTYFQNEAQLEKSRLLSDRFSAERPKGSFSTLEIQRTEQGDSAMYLCASSLVSRERAGELFFGEGSRLTVL.

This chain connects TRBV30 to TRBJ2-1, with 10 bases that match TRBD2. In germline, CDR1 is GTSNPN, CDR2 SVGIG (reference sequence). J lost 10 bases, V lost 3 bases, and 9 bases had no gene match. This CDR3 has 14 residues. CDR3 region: CAWSSSGSRSEQFF. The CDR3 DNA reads TGTGCCTGGAGCTCTAGCGGGAGTCGGTCGGAGCAGTTCTTC.

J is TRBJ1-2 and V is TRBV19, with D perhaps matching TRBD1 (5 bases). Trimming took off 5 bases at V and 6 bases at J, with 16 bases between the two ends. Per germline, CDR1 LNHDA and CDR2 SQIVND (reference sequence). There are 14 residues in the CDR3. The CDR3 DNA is TGTGCCAGTAGTCGGGCAGGGTGGGTAGATGGCTACACCTTC. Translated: CASSRAGWVDGYTF. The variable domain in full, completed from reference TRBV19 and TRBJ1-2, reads DGGITQSPKYLFRKEGQNVTLSCEQNLNHDAMYWYRQDPGQGLRLIYYSQIVNDFQKGDIAEGYSVSREKKESFPLTVTSAQKNPTAFYLCASSRAGWVDGYTFGSGTRLTVV.

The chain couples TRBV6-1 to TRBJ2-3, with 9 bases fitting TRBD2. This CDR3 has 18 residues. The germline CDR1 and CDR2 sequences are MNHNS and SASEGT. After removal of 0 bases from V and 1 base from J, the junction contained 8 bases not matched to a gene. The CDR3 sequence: CASSEANLAGIGTDTQYF. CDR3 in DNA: TGTGCCAGCAGTGAAGCTAACCTAGCGGGAATCGGCACAGATACGCAGTATTTT.

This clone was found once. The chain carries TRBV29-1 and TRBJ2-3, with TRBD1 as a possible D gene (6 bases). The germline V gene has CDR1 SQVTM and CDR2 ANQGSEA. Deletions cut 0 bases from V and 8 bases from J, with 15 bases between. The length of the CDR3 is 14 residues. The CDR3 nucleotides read TGCAGCGTTGAAGAAGGACAGACGGGCGGTACGCAGTATTTT. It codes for CSVEEGQTGGTQYF.

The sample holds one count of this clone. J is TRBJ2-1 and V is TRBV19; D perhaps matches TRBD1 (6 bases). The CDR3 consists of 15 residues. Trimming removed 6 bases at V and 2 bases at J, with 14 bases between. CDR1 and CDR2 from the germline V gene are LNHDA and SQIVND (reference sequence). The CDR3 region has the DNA TGTGCCAGTAGGCTCCACAGGGTTACCTACAATGAGCAGTTCTTC. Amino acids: CASRLHRVTYNEQFF. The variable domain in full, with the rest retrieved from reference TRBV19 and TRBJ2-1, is DGGITQSPKYLFRKEGQNVTLSCEQNLNHDAMYWYRQDPGQGLRLIYYSQIVNDFQKGDIAEGYSVSREKKESFPLTVTSAQKNPTAFYLCASRLHRVTYNEQFFGPGTRLTVL.

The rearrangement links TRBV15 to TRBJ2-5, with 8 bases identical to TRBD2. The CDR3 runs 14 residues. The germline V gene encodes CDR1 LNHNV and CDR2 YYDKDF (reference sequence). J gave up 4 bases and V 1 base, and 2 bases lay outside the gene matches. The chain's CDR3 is CATSRAGGRETQYF. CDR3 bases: TGTGCCACCAGCAGAGCGGGGGGGCGAGAGACCCAGTACTTC. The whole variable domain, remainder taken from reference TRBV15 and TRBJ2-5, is DAMVIQNPRYQVTQFGKPVTLSCSQTLNHNVMYWYQQKSSQAPKLLFHYYDKDFNNEADTPDNFQSRRPNTSFCFLDIRSPGLGDTAMYLCATSRAGGRETQYFGPGTRLLVL.